This T cell receptor beta chain was captured in a study of T cells in Graves' hyperthyroidism and ophthalmopathy. The CDR3 length is 15 residues. V lost 7 bases and J 6 bases, leaving 18 bases between the germline ends. The germline V gene has CDR1 MDHEN and CDR2 SYDVKM. The CDR3 regions of TCR beta were amplified from RNA transcripts. The HTBI primer set served for first-round RT-PCR of the TCR CDR3. MiXCR was run by TCRdb on the multiplex PCR reads, yielding one entry per CDR3 protein. Of some 490,000 distinct CDR3 sequences in the sample, around 15% were seen once. This clonotype was detected many times.

This clonotype originated in a woman aged 25 to 45 with Graves' ophthalmopathy. The chain couples TRBV28 to TRBJ1-4; a weak D match, TRBD1 (6 bases). The sequencing input was blood. CDR3 in amino acids: CASTARATGHEKLFF. As DNA, the CDR3 is TGTGCCAGCACAGCCCGCGCGACAGGACATGAAAAACTGTTTTTT.